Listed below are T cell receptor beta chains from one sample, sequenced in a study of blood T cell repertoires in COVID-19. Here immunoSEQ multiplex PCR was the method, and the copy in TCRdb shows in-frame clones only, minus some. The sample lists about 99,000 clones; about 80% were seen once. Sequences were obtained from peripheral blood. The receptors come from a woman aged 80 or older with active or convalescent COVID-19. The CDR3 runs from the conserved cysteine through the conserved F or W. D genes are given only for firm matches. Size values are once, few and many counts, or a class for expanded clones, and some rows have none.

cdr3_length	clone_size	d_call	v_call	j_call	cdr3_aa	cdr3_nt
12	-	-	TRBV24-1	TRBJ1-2	CATSAQGSGYTF	TGTGCCACCAGTGCACAGGGAAGCGGCTACACCTTC
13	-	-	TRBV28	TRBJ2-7	CASSLVGRYEQYF	TGTGCCAGCAGTCTCGTGGGCCGCTACGAGCAGTACTTC
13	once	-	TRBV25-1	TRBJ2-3	CASSLGATDTQYF	TGTGCCAGCAGTTTGGGGGCCACAGATACGCAGTATTTT
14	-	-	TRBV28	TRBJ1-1	CASGGIPMNTEAFF	TGTGCCTCCGGCGGCATACCAATGAACACTGAAGCTTTCTTT
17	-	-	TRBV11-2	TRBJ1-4	CASSLGVAPPTNEKLFF	TGTGCCAGCAGCTTAGGAGTAGCGCCCCCAACTAATGAAAAACTGTTTTTT
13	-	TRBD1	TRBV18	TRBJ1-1	CASGQGRITEAFF	TGTGCCTCCGGACAGGGGAGAATAACTGAAGCTTTCTTT
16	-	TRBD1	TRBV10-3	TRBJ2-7	CAISQDRGRATYEQYF	TGTGCCATCAGCCAAGACAGGGGACGGGCCACCTACGAGCAGTACTTC
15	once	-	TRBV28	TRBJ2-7	CASSPPGVASYEQYF	TGTGCCAGCAGTCCCCCCGGGGTAGCCTCCTACGAGCAGTACTTC
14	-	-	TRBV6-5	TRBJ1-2	CASRMGLPTYGYTF	TGTGCCAGCCGTATGGGGCTCCCTACCTATGGCTACACCTTC
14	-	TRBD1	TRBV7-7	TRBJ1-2	CASSSVRGEHGYTF	TGTGCTAGCAGCTCAGTCAGGGGGGAACATGGCTACACCTTC
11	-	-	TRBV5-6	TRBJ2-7	CASASFYEQYF	TGTGCCAGTGCTAGCTTTTACGAGCAGTACTTC
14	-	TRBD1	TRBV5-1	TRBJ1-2	CASSPATGGLGYTF	TGCGCCAGCAGTCCCGCTACAGGGGGTTTAGGCTACACCTTC
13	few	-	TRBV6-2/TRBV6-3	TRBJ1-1	CASSDDRGSQAFF	TGTGCCAGCAGTGACGATAGGGGGTCTCAAGCTTTCTTT
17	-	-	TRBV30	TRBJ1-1	CAWSVFGWSGLNTEAFF	TGTGCCTGGAGTGTATTCGGTTGGTCCGGGTTGAACACTGAAGCTTTCTTT
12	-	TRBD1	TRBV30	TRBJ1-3	CASVTGRNTIYF	TGTGCCTCCGTGACAGGGAGAAACACCATATATTTT
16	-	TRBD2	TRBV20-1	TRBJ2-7	CSASPRLARGIDEQYF	TGCAGTGCTAGTCCCCGACTAGCTCGGGGGATTGATGAGCAGTACTTC
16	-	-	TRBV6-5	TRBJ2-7	CASSYQTTGYPHEQYF	TGTGCCAGCAGTTACCAAACCACAGGGTATCCCCACGAGCAGTACTTC
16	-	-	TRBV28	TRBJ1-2	CASSLLPVQGRYGYTF	TGTGCCAGCAGTCTCCTGCCGGTACAGGGACGCTATGGCTACACCTTC
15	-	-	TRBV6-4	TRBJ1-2	CASTPEAGNSYGYTF	TGTGCCAGCACCCCCGAGGCAGGGAATTCCTATGGCTACACCTTC
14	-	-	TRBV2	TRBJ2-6	CASSQSSGANVLTF	TGTGCCAGCTCTCAGTCCTCTGGGGCCAACGTCCTGACTTTC
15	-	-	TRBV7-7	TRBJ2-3	CASSFQGVGTDTQYF	TGTGCTAGCAGCTTTCAGGGTGTGGGCACAGATACGCAGTATTTT
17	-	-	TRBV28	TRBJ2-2	CASSFDRWSANTGELFF	TGTGCCAGCAGTTTCGATCGGTGGAGCGCGAACACCGGGGAGCTGTTTTTT
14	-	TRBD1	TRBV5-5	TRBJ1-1	CASSRTGANTEAFF	TGTGCCAGCAGCAGGACAGGAGCGAACACTGAAGCTTTCTTT
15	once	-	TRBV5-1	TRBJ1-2	CASSLGVSANYGYTF	TGCGCCAGCAGCTTGGGAGTTAGTGCTAACTATGGCTACACCTTC
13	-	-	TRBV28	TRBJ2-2	CASSQLEPGELFF	TGTGCCAGCAGCCAACTAGAGCCCGGGGAGCTGTTTTTT
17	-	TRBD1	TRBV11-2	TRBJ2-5	CASSPTPGQGLWETQYF	TGTGCCAGCAGCCCAACGCCGGGACAGGGTTTGTGGGAGACCCAGTACTTC
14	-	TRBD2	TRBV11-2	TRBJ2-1	CASSLLAGGNEQFF	TGTGCCAGCAGCTTACTAGCGGGAGGGAATGAGCAGTTCTTC
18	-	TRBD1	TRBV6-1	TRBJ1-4	CASSAPQGAVPTNEKLFF	TGTGCCAGCAGTGCCCCACAGGGGGCGGTTCCGACTAATGAAAAACTGTTTTTT
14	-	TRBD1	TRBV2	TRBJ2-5	CASSSTGAQETQYF	TGTGCCAGCAGTTCTACAGGGGCCCAAGAGACCCAGTACTTC